This T cell receptor beta chain emerged from a study of T cell repertoires in cytomegalovirus infection. On the study more broadly: A matching HLA type, together with CMV infection, was signaled by public TCR beta signatures. Findings and limits, study-wide: The study found HLA-C-restricted CMV-specific TCR beta clonotypes dominating the ex vivo response. Adding up the frequency of public TCR beta families identified people who carried CMV plus the relevant HLA.

A note on this clonotype: The antigen remains undetermined.

TCRdb redid the calling of the reads with MiXCR, one entry per CDR3 protein. In the table there are roughly 630,000 distinct CDR3 sequences, 20% to 30% of which are singletons. Germline lookup yields CDR1 MGHRA and CDR2 YSYEKL. V was clipped by 4 bases and J by 2 bases, with 18 bases between them. The CDR3 runs 17 residues. The sequence was collected from a human donor in good health (CMV status not recorded). Some clones in this sample may be carry-over from other donors' samples. The chain couples TRBV4-1 to TRBJ2-1, with D possibly matching TRBD1 (5 bases). The sample comprised CD8+ T cells from PBMCs. The CDR3 sequence: CASSPISTETTYNEQFF. The CDR3 DNA is TGCGCCAGCAGCCCCATATCGACAGAAACAACCTACAATGAGCAGTTCTTC.